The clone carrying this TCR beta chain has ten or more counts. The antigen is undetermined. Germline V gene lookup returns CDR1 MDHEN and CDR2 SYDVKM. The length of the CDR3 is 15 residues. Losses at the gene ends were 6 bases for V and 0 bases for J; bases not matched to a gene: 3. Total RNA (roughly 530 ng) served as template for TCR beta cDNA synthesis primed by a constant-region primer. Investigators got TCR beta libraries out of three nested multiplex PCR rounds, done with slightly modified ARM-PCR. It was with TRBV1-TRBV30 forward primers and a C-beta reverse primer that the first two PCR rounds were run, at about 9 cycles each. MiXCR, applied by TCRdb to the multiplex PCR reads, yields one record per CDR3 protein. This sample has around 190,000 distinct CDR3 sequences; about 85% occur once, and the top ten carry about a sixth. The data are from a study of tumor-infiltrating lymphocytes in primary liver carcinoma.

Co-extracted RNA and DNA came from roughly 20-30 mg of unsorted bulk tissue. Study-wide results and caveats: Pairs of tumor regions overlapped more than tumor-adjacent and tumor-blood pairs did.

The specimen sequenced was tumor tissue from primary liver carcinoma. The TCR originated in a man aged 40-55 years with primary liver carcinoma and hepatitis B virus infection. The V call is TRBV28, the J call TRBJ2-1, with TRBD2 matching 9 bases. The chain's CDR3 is CASRNSGSSYNEQFF. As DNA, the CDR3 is TGTGCCAGCAGAAATAGCGGGAGCTCCTACAATGAGCAGTTCTTC.